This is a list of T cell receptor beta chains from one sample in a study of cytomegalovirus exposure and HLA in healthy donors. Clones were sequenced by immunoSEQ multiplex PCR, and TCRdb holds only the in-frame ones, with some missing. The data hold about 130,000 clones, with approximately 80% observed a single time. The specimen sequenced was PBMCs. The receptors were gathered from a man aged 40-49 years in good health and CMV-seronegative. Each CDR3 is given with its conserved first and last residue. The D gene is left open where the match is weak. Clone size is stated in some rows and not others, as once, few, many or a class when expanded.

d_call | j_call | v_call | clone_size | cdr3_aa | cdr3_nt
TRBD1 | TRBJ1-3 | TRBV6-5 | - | CASRPQGSVATIYF | TGTGCCAGCAGACCACAGGGGTCGGTAGCCACCATATATTTT
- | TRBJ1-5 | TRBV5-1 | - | CASSLESGNNQPQHF | TGCGCCAGCAGCTTGGAGTCGGGAAACAATCAGCCCCAGCATTTT
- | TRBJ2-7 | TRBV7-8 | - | CASSLNGGGLYEQYF | TGTGCCAGCAGCCTCAACGGAGGGGGCCTCTACGAGCAGTACTTC
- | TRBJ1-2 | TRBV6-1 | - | CASSENGWEGVGGYTF | TGTGCCAGCAGTGAAAATGGTTGGGAGGGAGTGGGTGGCTACACCTTC
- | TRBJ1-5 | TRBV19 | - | CASRLGGQPQHF | TGTGCCAGTAGGCTAGGGGGACAGCCCCAGCATTTT
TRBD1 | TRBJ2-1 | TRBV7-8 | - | CASSLGGTGGLDEQFF | TGTGCCAGCAGCTTGGGCGGGACAGGTGGGCTCGATGAGCAGTTCTTC
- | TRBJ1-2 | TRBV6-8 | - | CASSYRGSNRVPNYGYTF | TGTGCCAGCAGTTACCGGGGCTCCAACAGGGTTCCCAACTATGGCTACACCTTC
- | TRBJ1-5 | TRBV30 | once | CAWRAEDQPQHF | TGTGCCTGGAGGGCGGAGGATCAGCCCCAGCATTTT
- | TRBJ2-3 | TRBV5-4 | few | CASKYTGDFEYF | TGTGCCAGCAAATACACGGGGGACTTTGAGTATTTT
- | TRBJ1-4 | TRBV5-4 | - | CASSLEGVQNEKLFF | TGTGCCAGCAGCTTGGAGGGGGTCCAGAATGAAAAACTGTTTTTT
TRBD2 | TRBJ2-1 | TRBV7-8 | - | CASSFPGGWFF | TGTGCCAGCAGCTTCCCGGGGGGTTGGTTCTTC
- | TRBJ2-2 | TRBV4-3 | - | CASSQEVDRSTGELFF | TGCGCCAGCAGCCAAGAAGTCGACAGGTCCACCGGGGAGCTGTTTTTT
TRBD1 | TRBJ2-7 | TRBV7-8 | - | CASSPLRGTGIEQYF | TGTGCCAGCAGCCCCCTGCGCGGGACAGGGATCGAGCAGTACTTC